One sample yielded the 30 T cell receptor beta chains listed below, sequenced in a study of T cells in Graves' hyperthyroidism and ophthalmopathy (dated by TCRdb to the late 2010s). The library came from multiplex PCR. TCRdb names Illumina HiSeq 2000 as the instrument used. The TCR beta CDR3 regions were amplified from the RNA transcripts. For the first round of RT-PCR on the TCR CDR3, the HTBI primer set was used together with the Qiagen OneStep RT-PCR kit. In TCRdb, the public reads were trimmed at Q25 with fastp and aligned with MiXCR, with productive beta chains retained. Entries that share a CDR3 protein sequence are merged under the most common genes and DNA. This sample lists 600,000 to 800,000 distinct CDR3 sequences; 35% were detected once. Less than 40% of the sample rests with the top ten. The specimen sequenced was blood. These TCRs come from a woman aged 35 to 49 with Graves' hyperthyroidism.

The V and J genes are TRBV19 and TRBJ2-7, with 8 positions matching TRBD1. The germline gives CDR1 LNHDA, CDR2 SQIVND (reference sequence). The CDR3 contains 15 residues. With 5 bases clipped from V and 2 bases from J, the junction kept 8 bases outside the gene matches. CDR3 region: CASSGLTGATYEQYF. CDR3 coding DNA: TGTGCCAGTAGTGGGCTGACAGGGGCAACCTACGAGCAGTACTTC.

This clonotype occurred many times. The V gene is TRBV7-9, the J gene TRBJ2-5, with 7 bases lining up with TRBD2. The germline V gene has CDR1 SEHNR and CDR2 FQNEAQ (reference sequence). Trimming took 4 bases from V and 3 from J; bases not matched to a gene: 14. The CDR3 is made up of 17 amino acids. In nucleotides, the CDR3 is TGTGCCAGCAGCTCACGACAGCGGGGTATCGATAAAGAGACCCAGTACTTC. It specifies CASSSRQRGIDKETQYF.

This clonotype was recorded many times. The CDR3 DNA sequence: TGTGCCAGCAGCTCTGGGTTACAGGGGAACACTGAAGCTTTCTTT. Protein sequence: CASSSGLQGNTEAFF. The genes are TRBV7-6 and TRBJ1-1, with D possibly TRBD1 on 6 matching bases. The CDR3 loop spans 15 amino acids. Germline V gene lookup returns CDR1 SGHVS and CDR2 FNYEAQ. Deletions cut 4 bases from V and 1 base from J, with 13 bases between.

This clonotype showed up many times. The V call is TRBV19, the J call TRBJ1-2; possibly TRBD1 for D (5 bases). Trimming cost V 3 bases and J 8 bases, with 10 bases left between them. The CDR3 is 12 amino acids. CDR1 is LNHDA, CDR2 SQIVND, per germline (reference sequence). The CDR3 here is CASSIGGGGYTF. CDR3 sequence (DNA): TGTGCCAGTAGTATCGGGGGAGGCGGCTACACCTTC. Drawing the rest from reference TRBV19 and TRBJ1-2, the complete variable domain is DGGITQSPKYLFRKEGQNVTLSCEQNLNHDAMYWYRQDPGQGLRLIYYSQIVNDFQKGDIAEGYSVSREKKESFPLTVTSAQKNPTAFYLCASSIGGGGYTFGSGTRLTVV.

The V call is TRBV10-3, the J call TRBJ1-1, with D possibly TRBD1 on 5 matching bases. V gave up 2 bases and J gave up 5 bases, with 9 bases separating them. This CDR3 has 13 residues. Germline CDR1 and CDR2: ENHRY and SYGVKD. Written as DNA, the CDR3 is TGTGCCATCAGTGAGGGGGGTGGTACTGAAGCTTTCTTT. Residues: CAISEGGGTEAFF.

The chain couples TRBV7-3 to TRBJ2-1; no reliable D call. V was cut by 10 bases and J by 6 bases, with 25 bases left in between. The germline V gene has CDR1 SGHTA and CDR2 FQGTGA. The CDR3 has 16 residues. The CDR3 DNA follows: TGTGCCACCAACTCTCCGTTCCCCCCCCAGGCCAATGAGCAGTTCTTC. Its protein is CATNSPFPPQANEQFF.

The table lists this clonotype with many counts. This chain links TRBV12-3 or TRBV12-4 with TRBJ1-1; tentative D call: TRBD1 (5 bases). V shed 1 base and J shed 6 bases, with 9 bases lying between them. This CDR3 comprises 13 residues. CDR3 DNA: TGTGCCAGCAGTTTAGTCGAGGGGTCTGAAGCTTTCTTT. This translates into CASSLVEGSEAFF.

With respect to this clonotype: Relative to the germline gene, one junction end is altered; a read error may explain this. The J gene is TRBJ2-5, the V gene TRBV7-9, with 10 bases aligning to TRBD1. Germline V gene data show CDR1 as SEHNR and CDR2 as FQNEAQ (reference sequence). The length of the CDR3 is 18 residues. The CDR3 reads CDSSLGGPLDGDRGREYF. The CDR3 nucleotides read TGTGACAGCAGCTTAGGGGGCCCCCTCGACGGTGACAGGGGGCGGGAGTACTTC.

This clonotype appeared many times. The V and J genes are TRBV7-9 and TRBJ1-2; no definite D call. The CDR3 spans 12 residues. The germline gives CDR1 SEHNR, CDR2 FQNEAQ (reference sequence). V lost 5 bases, J lost 3 bases, and 7 bases lay in between. The CDR3 coding sequence is TGTGCCAGCAGCCTAATCGACTATGGCTACACCTTC. This encodes CASSLIDYGYTF.

This clonotype was observed a few times. V usage is TRBV6-5 and J usage is TRBJ1-2; TRBD1 matches at 9 bases. The V and J ends lost 6 bases and 6 bases, in that order; junction bases with no gene match: 11. CDR3 size: 15 residues. Germline V gene data show CDR1 as MNHEY and CDR2 as SVGAGI. CDR3 DNA sequence: TGTGCCAGCAGACCTTACAGGGGGCCTTTGGATGGCTACACCTTC. This translates into CASRPYRGPLDGYTF.

The rearrangement joins TRBV20-1 to TRBJ2-2; weak D call: TRBD2 (6 bases). There are 16 residues in the CDR3. CDR1 and CDR2 from the germline V gene are DFQATT and SNEGSKA (reference sequence). V was pared by 6 bases and J by 0 bases, with 17 bases between. CDR3 sequence reads: CSAPNLGGANTGELFF. CDR3 sequence (DNA): TGCAGTGCCCCTAACCTGGGAGGCGCGAACACCGGGGAGCTGTTTTTT.

This clonotype has a count of ten or more. This chain uses TRBV19 with TRBJ1-3; D is undetermined. Germline V gene lookup returns CDR1 LNHDA and CDR2 SQIVND (reference sequence). This CDR3 contains 14 residues. V was trimmed by 6 bases and J by 4 bases, leaving 13 bases between them. The CDR3 protein is CASRPGSLGNTIYF. CDR3 bases: TGTGCCAGTAGACCGGGAAGTTTGGGAAACACCATATATTTT.

As to this clonotype: At one boundary the junction diverges from the germline segment, which might be a read error. The V gene is TRBV10-1, the J gene TRBJ1-4; 8 positions match TRBD1. The CDR3 is 15 amino acids. Germline V gene lookup returns CDR1 WNHNN and CDR2 SYGVQD (reference sequence). DNA for the CDR3: TGCGCCAGCAGTGAGTCGGACAGGGCCTTGGTAAAACTGTCTTTT. Protein: CASSESDRALVKLSF.

This clonotype was observed at least ten times. The chain links TRBV29-1 to TRBJ1-2, with D perhaps TRBD1 (5 bases). CDR1 SQVTM and CDR2 ANQGSEA come from the germline V gene. The CDR3 length is 13 residues. V lost 6 bases and J lost 7, with 18 bases in between. CDR3 nucleotide sequence: TGCAGCGTGGGGACCGCTGTAGTTTCTGGCTACACCTTC. It codes for CSVGTAVVSGYTF.

The V call is TRBV10-3, the J call TRBJ2-1; 9 bases map to TRBD2. The V and J ends lost 5 bases and 2 bases, in that order; junction bases with no gene match: 4. Germline CDR1 is ENHRY and CDR2 is SYGVKD. The CDR3 extends over 15 amino acids. DNA of the CDR3: TGTGCCATCAGTATCGGACTAGCGACCTACAATGAGCAGTTCTTC. Protein sequence: CAISIGLATYNEQFF.

The V call is TRBV7-9, the J call TRBJ1-1, with D hard to call. Germline-derived CDR1 and CDR2 are SEHNR and FQNEAQ (reference sequence). V was pared by 1 base and J by 1 base, with 10 bases between. This CDR3 has 15 residues. The CDR3 here is CASSLGSGSNTEAFF. The CDR3 DNA reads TGTGCCAGCAGCTTAGGGTCGGGATCGAACACTGAAGCTTTCTTT.

The J gene is TRBJ2-3, the V gene TRBV7-9, with D maybe TRBD1 (6 bases). This CDR3 is 12 amino acids long. Deletions cut 6 bases from V and 6 bases from J, with 10 bases between. Germline V CDR1 and CDR2: SEHNR, FQNEAQ (reference sequence). CDR3 loop: CASRRGGDTQYF. The CDR3 DNA is TGTGCCAGCAGACGAGGGGGTGATACGCAGTATTTT.

This clonotype was observed at least ten times. V and J are TRBV6-6 and TRBJ1-6; no firm D call. V was trimmed by 6 bases and J by 8 bases, leaving 17 bases between them. CDR1 and CDR2 (germline): MNHNY, SVGAGI (reference sequence). This CDR3 is built from 15 residues. CDR3 region: CASRQTNGPYSPLHF. The CDR3 region has the DNA TGTGCCAGCAGGCAGACAAACGGGCCCTATTCACCCCTCCACTTT.

The chain employs TRBV9 and TRBJ2-5; TRBD2 agrees at 8 bases. Trimming at V came to 0 bases and at J to 5 bases, leaving 12 bases not matched to a gene. CDR1 and CDR2 (germline): SGDLS, YYNGEE. The CDR3 covers 17 residues. This CDR3 reads CASSVEGTGGLLETQYF. CDR3 DNA sequence: TGTGCCAGCAGCGTAGAGGGGACGGGGGGGCTTCTGGAGACCCAGTACTTC.

This clonotype has just one count. The V and J genes are TRBV6-2 or TRBV6-3 and TRBJ1-4; a possible D gene is TRBD1 (5 bases). CDR1 is MNHEY and CDR2 is SVGEGT in the germline V gene. CDR3 length: 14 residues. Trimming took off 6 bases at V and 6 bases at J, with 14 bases between the two ends. CDR3 DNA: TGTGCCAGCAGCGCCCGAGCGACAGATGAAAAACTGTTTTTT. Its translation is CASSARATDEKLFF.

Notes on this clonotype: Mismatch with germline at one junction end may stem from a read error. The V and J genes are TRBV12-3 or TRBV12-4 and TRBJ2-7; a possible D gene is TRBD2 (5 bases). The CDR3 length is 13 residues. CDR3 DNA: TGTGCCACCAGTTTTTCGGGGTCCCACGAGCAGTACTTC. This encodes CATSFSGSHEQYF.

This clonotype came up many times. This chain uses TRBV29-1 with TRBJ1-2; D possibly corresponds to TRBD1 (5 bases). V was cut by 4 bases and J by 6 bases, with 12 bases left in between. Germline values: CDR1 SQVTM, CDR2 ANQGSEA. CDR3 length: 12 amino acids. CDR3 sequence reads: CSVGRGSDGYTF. The CDR3 coding sequence is TGCAGCGTTGGAAGGGGAAGCGATGGCTACACCTTC.

V gene TRBV6-2 or TRBV6-3 combines with J gene TRBJ2-5; D gene uncertain. CDR3 length equals 11 residues. Germline CDR1 MNHEY, CDR2 SVGEGT. Trimming took 7 bases from V and 5 from J, leaving 8 bases between them. CDR3 loop: CASKGLETQYF. In DNA, the CDR3 is TGTGCCAGCAAAGGGCTCGAGACCCAGTACTTC.

This clonotype was detected ten times or more. The gene calls are TRBV20-1 and TRBJ1-1; tentative D call: TRBD1 (6 bases). The V and J ends lost 5 bases and 1 base respectively, with 14 bases between them. Germline V gene sequence: CDR1 DFQATT, CDR2 SNEGSKA (reference sequence). The CDR3 is made up of 14 amino acids. This chain's CDR3 is CSAFNRVGNTEAFF. CDR3 DNA sequence: TGCAGTGCTTTTAACAGGGTAGGGAACACTGAAGCTTTCTTT.

This clonotype has just a few counts. The chain combines TRBV12-3 or TRBV12-4 with TRBJ2-7; TRBD1 agrees at 9 bases. The CDR3 runs to 13 residues. V was pared by 6 bases and J by 6 bases, with 6 bases of the junction left unmatched. Here the CDR3 DNA reads TGTGCCAGCAGGAACCCGGACAGGGGCGAGCAGTACTTC. This encodes CASRNPDRGEQYF.

This chain joins TRBV7-2 and TRBJ1-2; D unclear. The V gene lost 1 base and the J gene lost 4 bases, with 10 bases spanning the gap. The CDR3 runs to 14 residues. Looked up from germline, CDR1 is SGHTA and CDR2 is FQGNSA. CDR3 amino acids: CASSLGQAGYGYTF. The DNA for the CDR3 is TGTGCCAGCAGCTTAGGGCAGGCGGGCTATGGCTACACCTTC.

In the case of this clonotype: This likely comes from a read error, as the CDR3 has no conserved phenylalanine or tryptophan at its end. The chain joins TRBV5-1 to TRBJ2-7; TRBD2 aligns across 12 bases. Trimming cost V 3 bases and J 4 bases; bases outside gene matches: 8. CDR3 length: 16 residues. Per germline, CDR1 SGHRS and CDR2 YFSETQ. This CDR3 is CASSSHPSGRGYEQYL. The CDR3 bases are TGCGCCAGCAGCTCCCACCCTAGCGGGAGGGGGTACGAGCAGTACCTC.

The chain carries TRBV7-9 and TRBJ2-7; a possible D gene is TRBD1 (5 bases). The DNA matches TRBJ2-1 better at its end, which makes the J call doubtful. Germline V gene data show CDR1 as SEHNR and CDR2 as FQNEAQ (reference sequence). This CDR3 comprises 12 residues. This chain's CDR3 is CASSQGNNEQFF. CDR3 in DNA: TGTGCCAGCAGCCAGGGTAACAATGAGCAGTTCTTC.

The chain links TRBV4-3 to TRBJ1-1, with 9 bases aligning to TRBD1. With V trimmed by 4 bases and J by 1 base, 7 bases remained unmatched. CDR1 LGHNA and CDR2 YSLEER come from the germline V gene. The CDR3 has 16 residues. For the CDR3, the DNA is TGCGCCAGCAGCCTAAATCCGGGACAGGGGAACACTGAAGCTTTCTTT. The encoded protein is CASSLNPGQGNTEAFF.

This clonotype came up many times. The chain couples TRBV12-3 or TRBV12-4 to TRBJ2-7, with 9 nucleotides matching TRBD1. The CDR3 consists of 15 residues. The trim removed 5 bases at V and 6 bases at J, leaving 11 bases unmatched. CDR3 loop: CASSASGTGLLEQYF. In DNA, the CDR3 is TGTGCCAGCAGTGCCTCCGGGACAGGGCTACTCGAGCAGTACTTC.